A selection of T cell receptor beta chains follows, all from one sample in a study of cytomegalovirus exposure and HLA in healthy donors. Profiling relied on immunoSEQ multiplex PCR, and the TCRdb table lists in-frame clones only, not all of them. The data contain 110,000 to 150,000 clones, around 80% of them singletons. The sequencing sample was made of PBMCs. The receptors were sampled from a female donor in good health and CMV-seronegative. Each CDR3 is given without its conserved first and last residue. The order of the fields is V gene, clone size, J gene, CDR3 protein. Size is omitted from some rows. Given values are once, few, many or a class for expanded clones.

TRBV19	NA	TRBJ1-2	ASSVTGGYGYT
TRBV2	NA	TRBJ2-3	ASSELALAKQY
TRBV11-2	NA	TRBJ2-1	ASSLYVGQGTNEQF
TRBV2	NA	TRBJ2-6	ASSDGVLSGANVLT
TRBV5-4	NA	TRBJ2-3	ASSLGTRSTSTDTQY
TRBV25-1	NA	TRBJ1-2	ASSALGQGMGYT
TRBV6-5	few	TRBJ1-1	ASSRYRGLGTEAF
TRBV2	NA	TRBJ2-3	ASSKPGLAGRGKDTQY
TRBV7-8	few	TRBJ1-5	ASSPSYEAWSNQPQH
TRBV5-4	NA	TRBJ1-1	ASSLEQWATEAF